These T cell receptor beta chains were read from a single sample in a study. One entry per CDR3 protein, called by TCRdb with MiXCR from the 5' RACE reads. The sample includes over 30,000 distinct CDR3 sequences, under 30% of them seen just once. Sequencing used naive CD4+ T cells sorted from a lymph node. These receptors were obtained from a female donor with breast cancer. Both conserved end residues are part of each CDR3. D genes are given only for firm matches. Only part of the rows carry a size: once, few, many, or a class if the clone is expanded.

CDR3nt: TGTGCCAGCAGCCAAGGCCTAGCGGGAGGGCCAGATACGCAGTATTTT; CDR3aa: CASSQGLAGGPDTQYF; d_gene: TRBD2; abundance: -; j_gene: TRBJ2-3; v_gene: TRBV3-1
CDR3nt: TGTGCCAGCAGCTCCTATTCAGAGACCCAGTACTTC; CDR3aa: CASSSYSETQYF; d_gene: -; abundance: few; j_gene: TRBJ2-5; v_gene: TRBV7-9
CDR3nt: TGTGCCATCAGTAAAAGGGAGGACAATGAGCAGTTCTTC; CDR3aa: CAISKREDNEQFF; d_gene: -; abundance: medium-sized; j_gene: TRBJ2-1; v_gene: TRBV10-3
CDR3nt: TGCAGTGCTGAAAGACTAGCGGGAGGGTACAATGAGCAGTTCTTC; CDR3aa: CSAERLAGGYNEQFF; d_gene: TRBD2; abundance: few; j_gene: TRBJ2-1; v_gene: TRBV20-1
CDR3nt: TGTGCCAGCAGCTTAACGTCAGGGTTGGGCACTGAAGCTTTCTTT; CDR3aa: CASSLTSGLGTEAFF; d_gene: -; abundance: -; j_gene: TRBJ1-1; v_gene: TRBV7-2
CDR3nt: TGTGCCAGCAGTTCAGAGGGACAGGGGGTCTCCTACGAGCAGTACTTC; CDR3aa: CASSSEGQGVSYEQYF; d_gene: TRBD1; abundance: many; j_gene: TRBJ2-7; v_gene: TRBV6-5
CDR3nt: TGTGCCAGCAGTTTACAGGGAATGAACACTGAAGCTTTCTTT; CDR3aa: CASSLQGMNTEAFF; d_gene: -; abundance: medium-sized; j_gene: TRBJ1-1; v_gene: TRBV12-3/TRBV12-4
CDR3nt: TGTGCCAGCAGCAGTGCGGGGCTCTATGGCTACACCTTC; CDR3aa: CASSSAGLYGYTF; d_gene: -; abundance: -; j_gene: TRBJ1-2; v_gene: TRBV12-3/TRBV12-4
CDR3nt: TGTGGTAGTGCGGGGGACTACAATGAGCAGCTCTTC; CDR3aa: CGSAGDYNEQLF; d_gene: TRBD2; abundance: -; j_gene: TRBJ2-1; v_gene: TRBV6-2/TRBV6-3
CDR3nt: TGTGCCAGCAGCTCCAGACTAGCGGGAGGGCTTGCCACCGGGGAGCTGTTTTTT; CDR3aa: CASSSRLAGGLATGELFF; d_gene: TRBD2; abundance: -; j_gene: TRBJ2-2; v_gene: TRBV7-3
CDR3nt: TGTGCCAGCAGCTTAGATTTTGGACCGCACTCTGGAAACACCATATATTTT; CDR3aa: CASSLDFGPHSGNTIYF; d_gene: -; abundance: -; j_gene: TRBJ1-3; v_gene: TRBV11-2
CDR3nt: TGTGCCAGCAGTCGCTCGACAGCCTCTGGGGCCAACGTCCTGACTTTC; CDR3aa: CASSRSTASGANVLTF; d_gene: -; abundance: -; j_gene: TRBJ2-6; v_gene: TRBV7-9
CDR3nt: TGTGCCAGCAGCCGGGGACAGATCCAAAGCACAGATACGCAGTATTTT; CDR3aa: CASSRGQIQSTDTQYF; d_gene: TRBD1; abundance: -; j_gene: TRBJ2-3; v_gene: TRBV6-5
CDR3nt: TGTGCCAGCAGTGGCCCCGGACAGGGGTACGAGCAGTACTTC; CDR3aa: CASSGPGQGYEQYF; d_gene: TRBD1; abundance: many; j_gene: TRBJ2-7; v_gene: TRBV25-1
CDR3nt: TGTGCCATCAGTGAGTCTGGGGTCGGCAATCAGCCCCAGCATTTT; CDR3aa: CAISESGVGNQPQHF; d_gene: -; abundance: -; j_gene: TRBJ1-5; v_gene: TRBV10-3
CDR3nt: TGTGCCAGCAGCTTGGACGTCAGAAACACCGGGGAGCTGTTTTTT; CDR3aa: CASSLDVRNTGELFF; d_gene: -; abundance: few; j_gene: TRBJ2-2; v_gene: TRBV5-4
CDR3nt: TGCAGTGCCGACAGGGGAAATCAGCCCCAGCATTTT; CDR3aa: CSADRGNQPQHF; d_gene: TRBD1; abundance: few; j_gene: TRBJ1-5; v_gene: TRBV20-1
CDR3nt: TGTGCCAGCAGCCTGGGACAGGGCACTGGGGCCAACGTCCTGACTTTC; CDR3aa: CASSLGQGTGANVLTF; d_gene: TRBD1; abundance: many; j_gene: TRBJ2-6; v_gene: TRBV7-6
CDR3nt: TGTGCCAGCTCCAGGAGGTCGTGGACAGATACGCAGTATTTT; CDR3aa: CASSRRSWTDTQYF; d_gene: -; abundance: many; j_gene: TRBJ2-3; v_gene: TRBV28
CDR3nt: TGTGCCAGCAGTGAATTCGGTTCCAGCAATTCACCCCTCCACTTT; CDR3aa: CASSEFGSSNSPLHF; d_gene: -; abundance: many; j_gene: TRBJ1-6; v_gene: TRBV25-1
CDR3nt: TGTACCAGCAGCCCATTGACCGAGCAGTACTTC; CDR3aa: CTSSPLTEQYF; d_gene: -; abundance: -; j_gene: TRBJ2-7; v_gene: TRBV7-9
CDR3nt: TGTGCCACCAGTGGAGCTGCCTCCTACAATGAGCAGTTCTTC; CDR3aa: CATSGAASYNEQFF; d_gene: -; abundance: -; j_gene: TRBJ2-1; v_gene: TRBV24-1
CDR3nt: TGTGCCAGCAACGAGGGGGGGTGGACAGATACGCAGTATTTT; CDR3aa: CASNEGGWTDTQYF; d_gene: -; abundance: few; j_gene: TRBJ2-3; v_gene: TRBV12-3/TRBV12-4
CDR3nt: TGTGCCAGCAGCTTCGGGGGGCAAGCTAATGAAAAACTGTTTTTT; CDR3aa: CASSFGGQANEKLFF; d_gene: -; abundance: few; j_gene: TRBJ1-4; v_gene: TRBV7-8
CDR3nt: TGTGCCAGCAACCCAAGCGGGGGGGCAGGTGGTGAGCAGTTCTTC; CDR3aa: CASNPSGGAGGEQFF; d_gene: TRBD2; abundance: many; j_gene: TRBJ2-1; v_gene: TRBV12-3/TRBV12-4
CDR3nt: TGTGCCAGCAGTAGATCCAGGACAATCTACGAGCAGTACTTC; CDR3aa: CASSRSRTIYEQYF; d_gene: -; abundance: -; j_gene: TRBJ2-7; v_gene: TRBV6-2/TRBV6-3
CDR3nt: TGCAGTGCTAGAGATAGGGTCGGGGAAAAGTCGAAGCAGTACTTC; CDR3aa: CSARDRVGEKSKQYF; d_gene: -; abundance: few; j_gene: TRBJ2-7; v_gene: TRBV20-1
CDR3nt: TGTGCCAGCAGATCTAGAGAGAACACTGAAGCTTTCTTT; CDR3aa: CASRSRENTEAFF; d_gene: -; abundance: -; j_gene: TRBJ1-1; v_gene: TRBV12-3/TRBV12-4
CDR3nt: TGTGCCAGCAGCCCTGGTGGGGGGCCCATATTGAATGAGCAGTTCTTC; CDR3aa: CASSPGGGPILNEQFF; d_gene: -; abundance: -; j_gene: TRBJ2-1; v_gene: TRBV7-3
CDR3nt: TGCGCCAGCAGCCAATTGAGCGGGAGGGTCTACGAGCAGTACTTC; CDR3aa: CASSQLSGRVYEQYF; d_gene: TRBD2; abundance: many; j_gene: TRBJ2-7; v_gene: TRBV4-1
CDR3nt: TGTGCCAGCGCCGGATGGAAGAACACTGAAGCTTTCTTT; CDR3aa: CASAGWKNTEAFF; d_gene: -; abundance: -; j_gene: TRBJ1-1; v_gene: TRBV6-1
CDR3nt: TGCGCCAGCAGCTGGAACCAGGGACAGAACTATGGCTACACCTTC; CDR3aa: CASSWNQGQNYGYTF; d_gene: TRBD1; abundance: -; j_gene: TRBJ1-2; v_gene: TRBV5-1
CDR3nt: TGTGCCAGCAACGAGTATATTGGCAATCAGCCCCGGCATTTT; CDR3aa: CASNEYIGNQPRHF; d_gene: -; abundance: few; j_gene: TRBJ1-5; v_gene: TRBV2
CDR3nt: TGTGCCAGCAGCTTCACAACGAACACTGAAGCTTTCTTT; CDR3aa: CASSFTTNTEAFF; d_gene: -; abundance: -; j_gene: TRBJ1-1; v_gene: TRBV7-9
CDR3nt: TGTGCCAGCACACGTACCATCGGGGATTTCACAGATACGCAGTATTTT; CDR3aa: CASTRTIGDFTDTQYF; d_gene: -; abundance: few; j_gene: TRBJ2-3; v_gene: TRBV6-1
CDR3nt: TGTGCCAGCAGCAAAATGACTAGCACAGATACGCAGTATTTT; CDR3aa: CASSKMTSTDTQYF; d_gene: -; abundance: few; j_gene: TRBJ2-3; v_gene: TRBV14
CDR3nt: TGTGCCAGCAGCCAAGACCACACCGGGGAGCTGTTTTTT; CDR3aa: CASSQDHTGELFF; d_gene: -; abundance: -; j_gene: TRBJ2-2; v_gene: TRBV3-1
CDR3nt: TGTGCCAGCAGCCTCCCCCGTAGGCTGGGTGCCCCTGGGGCCAACGTCCTGACTTTC; CDR3aa: CASSLPRRLGAPGANVLTF; d_gene: -; abundance: -; j_gene: TRBJ2-6; v_gene: TRBV12-3/TRBV12-4
CDR3nt: TGCACCAGCAGCTTGGAGGGCAGGGGGCAAGGCTACACCTTC; CDR3aa: CTSSLEGRGQGYTF; d_gene: TRBD1; abundance: -; j_gene: TRBJ1-2; v_gene: TRBV5-1
CDR3nt: TGTGCCAGCAGCCAAGAGCGTCAGCCTGGAAACACCATATATTTT; CDR3aa: CASSQERQPGNTIYF; d_gene: -; abundance: many; j_gene: TRBJ1-3; v_gene: TRBV4-2
CDR3nt: TGCGCCAGCAGCCCGGGATACAGCGGGGGTGAGCAGTTCTTC; CDR3aa: CASSPGYSGGEQFF; d_gene: TRBD2; abundance: many; j_gene: TRBJ2-1; v_gene: TRBV5-1
CDR3nt: TGTGCCAGCAGCTTGGTGGTAGCGGGGGGTGAGCAGTTCTTC; CDR3aa: CASSLVVAGGEQFF; d_gene: TRBD2; abundance: -; j_gene: TRBJ2-1; v_gene: TRBV5-4
CDR3nt: TGTGCCAGCAGCCGCTCGACTCCGCAAGAGACCCAGTACTTC; CDR3aa: CASSRSTPQETQYF; d_gene: -; abundance: -; j_gene: TRBJ2-5; v_gene: TRBV3-1
CDR3nt: TGTGCCATCAGTGAGTCCGGACAGGGGAATGGCTACACCTTC; CDR3aa: CAISESGQGNGYTF; d_gene: TRBD1; abundance: few; j_gene: TRBJ1-2; v_gene: TRBV10-3
CDR3nt: TGCGCCAGCAGCCAAGATGGAGGGGACGCGCCGGAAGAGACCCAGTACTTC; CDR3aa: CASSQDGGDAPEETQYF; d_gene: -; abundance: many; j_gene: TRBJ2-5; v_gene: TRBV4-3